This note documents a single T cell receptor (beta chain) sequence. This sample is part of a study of preoperative IRX-2 immunotherapy in early breast cancer. The treatment: preoperative locoregional IRX-2 cytokine immunotherapy. This phase Ib study tested locoregional IRX-2 cytokine immunotherapy given before surgery. The table came from immunoSEQ multiplex PCR; TCRdb's copy has only in-frame clones and leaves some out. The table shows about 23,000 clones, with 75% to 90% occurring only once. CDR3 length: 14 residues. Germline V CDR1 and CDR2: SGDLS, YYNGEE. The V gene lost 2 bases and the J gene lost 5 bases, with 13 bases spanning the gap.

The sequencing used tumor tissue, collected after IRX-2 immunotherapy. The receptor was derived from a human donor with breast cancer. The gene calls are TRBV9 and TRBJ2-5, with D perhaps matching TRBD1 (6 bases). DNA of the CDR3: TGTGCCAGCAGCGTGAACAGGGCTGGGGAGACCCAGTACTTC. Amino acids: CASSVNRAGETQYF.